The clone carrying this T cell receptor beta chain was found a few times. These data belong to a study of Ad26.COV2.S vaccination and SARS-CoV-2 variants. Germline loops: CDR1 KGHSH, CDR2 LQKENI. V lost 1 base and J lost 2, with 13 bases in between. The CDR3 covers 16 residues. Treatment in this sample: around 19 received Ad26.COV2.S at low or high dose, single or two shots; 5 received placebo; per-sample allocation not given. Day 63 following the first vaccine or placebo injection was when the samples were taken. This adult donor, from Boston, was 18-55 years old. An Ad26 vector carrying the Wuhan-strain SARS-CoV-2 spike served as the vaccine. Sequencing was performed with immunoSEQ multiplex PCR; in TCRdb, only in-frame clones are kept and a portion is missing. The data show 300,000 to 450,000 clones, roughly 81% seen once.

The rearrangement joins TRBV18 to TRBJ2-3, with D perhaps being TRBD1 or TRBD2 (6 bases each). This clonotype originated in a person between 18 and 65 years old who received the Ad26.COV2.S COVID-19 vaccine or a placebo. The material was peripheral blood, obtained in a trial of Ad26.COV2.S vaccine versus placebo. DNA of the CDR3: TGTGCCAGCTCACCACGGGGGGCCTCTTCCACAGATACGCAGTATTTT. Protein: CASSPRGASSTDTQYF.